The rows below give T cell receptor beta chains drawn from one sample of a study of glioma-infiltrating T cells after dendritic cell vaccination. Here immunoSEQ multiplex PCR was the method, and the copy in TCRdb shows in-frame clones only, minus some. This sample has under 100,000 clones, with about 84% found just once. The sequencing here drew on blood, taken before dendritic cell vaccination. The receptors stem from a human donor with glioblastoma. Each CDR3 is given with its conserved first and last residue. The order of the fields is D gene, V gene, clone size, J gene, CDR3 DNA, CDR3 protein. D genes are given only for firm matches. Rows give clone size only sometimes, using once, few, many, or a class for an expanded clone.

NA,TRBV29-1,few,TRBJ2-5,TGCAGCGCCCCTGTGGAGCTGGCAGAGACCCAGTACTTC,CSAPVELAETQYF
TRBD2,TRBV5-1,NA,TRBJ2-2,TGCGCCAGCAGCTTGGCCCAACTAGCGACCGGGGAGCTGTTTTTT,CASSLAQLATGELFF
NA,TRBV18,NA,TRBJ1-5,TGTGCCAGCTCACCCGGGACGGGGGGTTTTCAGCCCCAGCATTTT,CASSPGTGGFQPQHF
TRBD1,TRBV7-9,NA,TRBJ2-7,TGTGCCAGCAGCTTAGTACAGGGGGCGTCCGAGCAGTACTTC,CASSLVQGASEQYF
NA,TRBV5-1,NA,TRBJ2-7,TGCGCCAGCAGCTTGGAGTCGGTCAGGACAGCCTACGAGCAGTACTTC,CASSLESVRTAYEQYF
TRBD2,TRBV7-9,NA,TRBJ2-3,TGTGCCAGCAGCTTAGGGACTAGCGGGGGGGCTTCAGATACGCAGTATTTT,CASSLGTSGGASDTQYF
NA,TRBV6-1,NA,TRBJ1-5,TGTGCCAGCAGTGAATGGGAGAGGGTAAGCAATCAGCCCCAGCATTTT,CASSEWERVSNQPQHF
NA,TRBV5-4,NA,TRBJ2-5,TGTGCCAGCAGCTTGGCAGGGCTCCAAGAGACCCAGTACTTC,CASSLAGLQETQYF
NA,TRBV10-2,NA,TRBJ1-5,TGCGCCAGCTCCTATCAAAATCAGCCCCAGCATTTT,CASSYQNQPQHF
NA,TRBV5-4,NA,TRBJ1-1,TGTGCCAGCAGCTCCCGTGTCAGGGATTTGGGCACTGAAGCTTTCTTT,CASSSRVRDLGTEAFF
NA,TRBV11-2,NA,TRBJ1-2,TGTGCCAGCAGCTTAGATCCGAACTATGGCTACACCTTC,CASSLDPNYGYTF
NA,TRBV18,NA,TRBJ1-1,TGTGCCAGCTCATCCGGACAAGGAAGGAACACTGAAGCTTTCTTT,CASSSGQGRNTEAFF
NA,TRBV2,few,TRBJ1-3,TGTGCCAGCAGTGATATGGGAAACACCATATATTTT,CASSDMGNTIYF
NA,TRBV12-5,NA,TRBJ1-2,TGTGCTAGTGGCCCCGGCCTATGGGCCGACACCCAGGGCTACACCTTC,CASGPGLWADTQGYTF
NA,TRBV5-1,NA,TRBJ2-1,TGCGCCAGCAGCTTGGGAGATAGCCGGAATGAGCAGTTCTTC,CASSLGDSRNEQFF
NA,TRBV10-1,NA,TRBJ2-3,TGCGCCAGCAGTGCGGCTAGACTTAGCACAGATACGCAGTATTTT,CASSAARLSTDTQYF
NA,TRBV6-5,NA,TRBJ2-7,TGTGCCAGCAGTTACGATTCCGGTGCCTACGAGCAGTACTTC,CASSYDSGAYEQYF
NA,TRBV2,few,TRBJ2-5,TGTGCCAGCACCACTGTCGGGGAGACCCAGTACTTC,CASTTVGETQYF
NA,TRBV6-5,NA,TRBJ2-3,TGTGCCAGCAGTCGGAGCGGCCCAGATACGCAGTATTTT,CASSRSGPDTQYF
TRBD1,TRBV10-2,NA,TRBJ1-3,TGCGCCAGCAGAATCTGGGACAGGGCTATCTCTGGAAACACCATATATTTT,CASRIWDRAISGNTIYF
TRBD1,TRBV5-4,few,TRBJ1-2,TGTGCCAGCAGCCCCCAAGGGACAGGGGTCGGCTACACCTTC,CASSPQGTGVGYTF
NA,TRBV5-1,NA,TRBJ2-3,TGCGCCAGCAGCTCCCGTGGCGGGACTAGCACAGATACGCAGTATTTT,CASSSRGGTSTDTQYF
NA,TRBV5-1,NA,TRBJ1-6,TGCGCCAGCAGCTTAAACGGGAACTATAATTCACCCCTCCACTTT,CASSLNGNYNSPLHF
TRBD1,TRBV19,NA,TRBJ1-5,TGTGCCAGTAGTATAATCCCTTCAGGGGGCGCGGGGCAGCCCCAGCATTTT,CASSIIPSGGAGQPQHF
TRBD2,TRBV5-1,once,TRBJ2-5,TGCGCCAGCAGCTCTAGCGGGGACCGGGAGACCCAGTACTTC,CASSSSGDRETQYF
NA,TRBV4-1,NA,TRBJ2-1,TGCGCCAGCAGCCCGGGGCATACGGGGGGCGATGAGCAGTTCTTC,CASSPGHTGGDEQFF
TRBD2,TRBV5-1,once,TRBJ2-1,TGCGCCAGCAGCTTGGGGTCTAGCGGGGTCTACAATGAGCAGTTCTTC,CASSLGSSGVYNEQFF
TRBD1,TRBV4-3,NA,TRBJ2-7,TGCGCCAGCAGCCACACCGGGACAGGGACCTACGAGCAGTACTTC,CASSHTGTGTYEQYF
TRBD2,TRBV14,NA,TRBJ2-1,TGTGCCAGCAGCCAAGTACAGACGGCGGGGGTTGACAATGAGCAGTTCTTC,CASSQVQTAGVDNEQFF
NA,TRBV5-1,few,TRBJ1-1,TGCGCCAGCAGCTTGTCCCGACAAGAAGCTTTCTTT,CASSLSRQEAFF
NA,TRBV20-1,NA,TRBJ2-7,TGCAGTGCTAGAAGGGGTTACGAGCAGTACTTC,CSARRGYEQYF
NA,TRBV2,few,TRBJ2-3,TGTGCCAGCAGTGACAGGGGAACAGATACGCAGTATTTT,CASSDRGTDTQYF
NA,TRBV4-1,NA,TRBJ1-5,TGCGCCAGCAGCCAAGAACGAGGGCCGGGTAATCAGCCCCAGCATTTT,CASSQERGPGNQPQHF
TRBD1,TRBV5-4,NA,TRBJ2-1,TGTGCCAGCAGCTTGGGACAGGGAAGGAATGAGCAGTTCTTC,CASSLGQGRNEQFF
NA,TRBV6-6,NA,TRBJ1-4,TGTGCCAGCAGTTTGGACAGTCTTAATGAAAAACTGTTTTTT,CASSLDSLNEKLFF
TRBD1,TRBV6-1,NA,TRBJ1-5,TGTGCCAGCAGTGCGGCAGGGGGAGGGCCCCAGCATTTT,CASSAAGGGPQHF
NA,TRBV18,NA,TRBJ2-5,TGTGCCAGCTCGCTGGCCCAAGAGACCCAGTACTTC,CASSLAQETQYF